This TCR beta chain originates from a study of cytomegalovirus exposure and HLA in healthy donors. Looking at the study overall: An early data release held approximately 85 million unique TCRs from HLA-typed donors.

Concerning this clone: Its antigen remains unidentified.

PCR employed 60 Vbeta and 13 Jbeta primers. This table comes from immunoSEQ multiplex PCR, and its TCRdb copy is limited to in-frame clones, with some not included. The sample has 110,000 or so clones; 70% to 80% are singletons. Study results and caveats: Presence/absence analyses rested on an assumption that sequencing depth was roughly uniform across donors. Cytomegalovirus status was reportedly diagnosed by the classifier with high sensitivity and specificity.

The source material was PBMCs. This TCR was sampled from a young man in good health and CMV-seronegative.

This CDR3 is CASSPGQEPYEQYF. CDR3 DNA: TGTGCCAGCAGCCCCGGACAGGAGCCCTACGAGCAGTACTTC. The chain couples TRBV4-2 to TRBJ2-7; 7 positions agree with TRBD1. With V trimmed by 4 bases and J by 2 bases, 5 bases remained unmatched. Germline CDR1 reads LGHNA; CDR2 reads YNFKEQ. The CDR3 runs to 14 residues.